Detailed here is one TCR beta chain. Its specificity is not known. This record belongs to a study of identical twins. TCRdb re-analysed the 5' RACE reads in MiXCR, keeping a single row per CDR3 protein. The table shows about 790,000 distinct CDR3 sequences, with roughly 18% occurring only once. The CDR3 spans 13 residues. CDR1 is DFQATT, CDR2 SNEGSKA, per germline (reference sequence). The V and J ends lost 3 bases and 4 bases, in that order; junction bases with no gene match: 4. Study-wide points: Reduced insertions were recorded for abundant cord blood beta clonotypes, with no such pattern in memory repertoires. Conclusions rested on cross-sectional statistics rather than following the same donors.

The same data also went into a second study, on T cells expressing NK-cell markers. That work contributes: Underlying the TCR beta repertoires were sorted CD3+CD56+NKG2C+, CD3+CD56+NKG2C- and CD3+CD56-NKG2C+ T cells.

Material: PBMCs. This clonotype was obtained from a woman aged 18-29 years in good health. This rearrangement joins TRBV20-1 to TRBJ2-5, with TRBD2 matching over 8 bases. The CDR3 sequence: CSASGGALETQYF. CDR3 sequence (DNA): TGCAGTGCTAGCGGGGGGGCCTTAGAGACCCAGTACTTC.